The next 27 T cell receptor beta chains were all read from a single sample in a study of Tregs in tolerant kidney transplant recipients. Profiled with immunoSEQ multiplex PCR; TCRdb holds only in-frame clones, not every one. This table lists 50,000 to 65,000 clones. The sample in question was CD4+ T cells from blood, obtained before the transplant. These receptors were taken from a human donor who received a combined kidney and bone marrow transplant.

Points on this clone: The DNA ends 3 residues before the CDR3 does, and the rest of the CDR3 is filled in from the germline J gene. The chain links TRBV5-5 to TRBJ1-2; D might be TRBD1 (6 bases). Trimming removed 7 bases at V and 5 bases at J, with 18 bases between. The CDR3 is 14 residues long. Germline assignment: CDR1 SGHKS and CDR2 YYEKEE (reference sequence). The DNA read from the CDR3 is TGTGCCAGCGCCCCTCACCCCACAGGGTATGGC. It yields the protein CASAPHPTGYG. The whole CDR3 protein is CASAPHPTGYGYTF.

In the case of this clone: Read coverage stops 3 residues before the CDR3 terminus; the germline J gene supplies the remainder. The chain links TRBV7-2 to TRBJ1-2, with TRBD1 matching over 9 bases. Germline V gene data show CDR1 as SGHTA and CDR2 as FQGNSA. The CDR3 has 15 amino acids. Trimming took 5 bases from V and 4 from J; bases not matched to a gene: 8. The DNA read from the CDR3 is TGTGCCAGCAGCAAGGGACAGGGCCCAGGCTATGGC. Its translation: CASSKGQGPGYG. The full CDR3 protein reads CASSKGQGPGYGYTF.

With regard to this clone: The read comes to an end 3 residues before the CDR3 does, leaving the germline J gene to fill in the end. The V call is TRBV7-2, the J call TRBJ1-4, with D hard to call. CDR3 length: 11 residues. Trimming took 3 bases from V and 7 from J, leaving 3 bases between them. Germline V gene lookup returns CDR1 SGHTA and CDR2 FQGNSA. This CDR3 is CASSFSEKLFF. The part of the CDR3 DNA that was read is TGTGCCAGCAGCTTCAGTGAAAAA.

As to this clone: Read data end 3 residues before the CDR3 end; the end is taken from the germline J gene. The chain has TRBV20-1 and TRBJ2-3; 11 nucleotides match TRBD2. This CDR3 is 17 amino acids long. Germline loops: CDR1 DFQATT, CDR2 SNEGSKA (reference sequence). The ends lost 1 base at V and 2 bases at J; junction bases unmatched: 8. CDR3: CSARATLAGGTTDTQYF. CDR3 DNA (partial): TGCAGTGCTAGAGCCACTCTAGCGGGGGGAACCACAGATACG.

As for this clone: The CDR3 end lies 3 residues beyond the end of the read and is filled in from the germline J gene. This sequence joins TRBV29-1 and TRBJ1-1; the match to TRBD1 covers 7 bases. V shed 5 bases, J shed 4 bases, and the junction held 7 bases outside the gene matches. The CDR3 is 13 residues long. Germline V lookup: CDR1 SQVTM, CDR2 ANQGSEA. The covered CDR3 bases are TGCAGCGTTATACAGGGGAGGGCCACTGAA. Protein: CSVIQGRATE. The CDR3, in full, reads CSVIQGRATEAFF.

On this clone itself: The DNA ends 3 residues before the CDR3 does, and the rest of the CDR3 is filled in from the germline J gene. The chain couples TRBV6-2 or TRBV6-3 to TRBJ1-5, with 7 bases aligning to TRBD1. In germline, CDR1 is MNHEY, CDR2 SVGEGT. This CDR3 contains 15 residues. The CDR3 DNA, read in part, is TGTGCCAGCAGTTCCTACACAGGGGAGGACGGTCCC. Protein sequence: CASSSYTGEDGP. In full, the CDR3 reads CASSSYTGEDGPQHF.

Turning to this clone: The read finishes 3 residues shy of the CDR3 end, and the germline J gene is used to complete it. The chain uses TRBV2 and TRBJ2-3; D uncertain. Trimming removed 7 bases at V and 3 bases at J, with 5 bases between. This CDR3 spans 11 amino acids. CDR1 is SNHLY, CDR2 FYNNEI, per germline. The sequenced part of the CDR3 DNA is TGTGCCAGCACACTGACAGATACG. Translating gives CASTLTDT. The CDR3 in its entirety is CASTLTDTQYF.

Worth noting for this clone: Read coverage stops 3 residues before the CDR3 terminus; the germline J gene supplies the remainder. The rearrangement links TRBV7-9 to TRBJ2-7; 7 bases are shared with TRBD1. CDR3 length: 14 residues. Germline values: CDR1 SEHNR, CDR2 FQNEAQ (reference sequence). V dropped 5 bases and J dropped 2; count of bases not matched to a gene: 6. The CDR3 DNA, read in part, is TGTGCCAGCAGCAAAGGCACAGGGGCCTACGAG. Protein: CASSKGTGAYE. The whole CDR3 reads CASSKGTGAYEQYF.

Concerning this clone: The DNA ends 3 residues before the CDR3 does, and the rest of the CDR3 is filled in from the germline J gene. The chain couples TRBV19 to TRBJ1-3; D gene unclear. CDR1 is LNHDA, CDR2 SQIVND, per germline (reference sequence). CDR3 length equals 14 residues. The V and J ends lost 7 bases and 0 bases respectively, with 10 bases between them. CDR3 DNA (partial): TGTGCCAGTAATATGAAGGCCTCTGGAAACACC. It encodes CASNMKASGNT. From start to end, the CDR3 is CASNMKASGNTIYF.

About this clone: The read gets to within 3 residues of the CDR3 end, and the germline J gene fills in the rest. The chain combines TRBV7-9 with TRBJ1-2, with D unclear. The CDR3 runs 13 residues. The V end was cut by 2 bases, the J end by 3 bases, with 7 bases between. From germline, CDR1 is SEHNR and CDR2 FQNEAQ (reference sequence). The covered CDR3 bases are TGTGCCAGCAGCTTAACTACGGACTATGGC. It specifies CASSLTTDYG. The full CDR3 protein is CASSLTTDYGYTF.

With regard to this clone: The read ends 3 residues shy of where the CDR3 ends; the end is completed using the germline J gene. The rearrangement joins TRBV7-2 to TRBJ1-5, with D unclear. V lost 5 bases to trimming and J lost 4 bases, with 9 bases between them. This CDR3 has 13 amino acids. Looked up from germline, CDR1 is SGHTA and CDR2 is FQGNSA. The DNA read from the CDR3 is TGTGCCAGCAGCGGCCGGGGTAATCAGCCC. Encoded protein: CASSGRGNQP. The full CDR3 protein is CASSGRGNQPQHF. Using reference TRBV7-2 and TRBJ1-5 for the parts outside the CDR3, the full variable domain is GAGVSQSPSNKVTEKGKDVELRCDPISGHTALYWYRQSLGQGLEFLIYFQGNSAPDKSGLPSDRFSAERTGGSVSTLTIQRTQQEDSAVYLCASSGRGNQPQHFGDGTRLSIL.

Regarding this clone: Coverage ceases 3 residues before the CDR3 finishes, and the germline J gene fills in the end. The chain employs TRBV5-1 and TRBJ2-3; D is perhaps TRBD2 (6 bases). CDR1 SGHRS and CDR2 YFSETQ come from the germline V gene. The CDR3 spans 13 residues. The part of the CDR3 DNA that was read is TGCGCCAGCAGCCAAGGGGAGGCCCTAACG. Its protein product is CASSQGEALT. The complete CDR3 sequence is CASSQGEALTQYF.

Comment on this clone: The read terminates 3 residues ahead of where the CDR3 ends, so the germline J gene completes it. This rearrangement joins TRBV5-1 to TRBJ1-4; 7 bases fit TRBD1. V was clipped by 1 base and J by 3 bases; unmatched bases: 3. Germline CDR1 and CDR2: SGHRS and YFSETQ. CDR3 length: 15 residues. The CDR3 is CASSLRTGANEKLFF. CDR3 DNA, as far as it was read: TGCGCCAGCAGCTTGAGGACAGGTGCTAATGAAAAA.

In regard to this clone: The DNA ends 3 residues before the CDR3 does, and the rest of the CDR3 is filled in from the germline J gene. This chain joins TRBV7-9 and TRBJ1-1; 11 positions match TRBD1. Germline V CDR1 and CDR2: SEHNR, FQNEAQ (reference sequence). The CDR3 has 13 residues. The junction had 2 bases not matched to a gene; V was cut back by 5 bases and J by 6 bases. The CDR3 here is CASSQGQGAEAFF. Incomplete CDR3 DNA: TGTGCCAGCAGCCAGGGACAGGGGGCTGAA.

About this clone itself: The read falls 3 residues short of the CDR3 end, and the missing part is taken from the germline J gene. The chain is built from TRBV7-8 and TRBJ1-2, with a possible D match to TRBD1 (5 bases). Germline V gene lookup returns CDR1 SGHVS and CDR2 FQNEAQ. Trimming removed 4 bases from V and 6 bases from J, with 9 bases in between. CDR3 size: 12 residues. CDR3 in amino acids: CASSSATDGYTF. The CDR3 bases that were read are TGTGCCAGCAGCTCCGCGACAGATGGC.

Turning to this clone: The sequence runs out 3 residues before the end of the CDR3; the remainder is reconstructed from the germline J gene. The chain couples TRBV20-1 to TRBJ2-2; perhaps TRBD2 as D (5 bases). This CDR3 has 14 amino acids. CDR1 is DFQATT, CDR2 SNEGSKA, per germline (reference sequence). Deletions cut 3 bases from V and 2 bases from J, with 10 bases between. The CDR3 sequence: CSARSGLNTGELFF. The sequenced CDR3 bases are TGCAGTGCTAGGTCAGGACTTAACACCGGGGAG.

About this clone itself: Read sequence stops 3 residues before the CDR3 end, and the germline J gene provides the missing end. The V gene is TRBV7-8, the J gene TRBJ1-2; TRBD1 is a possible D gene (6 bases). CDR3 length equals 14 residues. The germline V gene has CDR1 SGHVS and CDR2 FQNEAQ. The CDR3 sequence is CASSPDRGAGGYTF. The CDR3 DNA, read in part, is TGTGCCAGCAGCCCAGACCGGGGGGCGGGGGGC.

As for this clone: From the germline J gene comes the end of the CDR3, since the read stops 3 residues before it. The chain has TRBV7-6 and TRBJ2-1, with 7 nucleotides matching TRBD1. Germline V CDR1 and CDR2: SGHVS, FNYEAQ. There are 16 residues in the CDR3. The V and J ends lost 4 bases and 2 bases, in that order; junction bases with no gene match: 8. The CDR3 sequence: CASSSGAGTAYNEQFF. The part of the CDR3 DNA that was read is TGTGCCAGCAGCTCCGGAGCCGGGACAGCCTACAATGAG.

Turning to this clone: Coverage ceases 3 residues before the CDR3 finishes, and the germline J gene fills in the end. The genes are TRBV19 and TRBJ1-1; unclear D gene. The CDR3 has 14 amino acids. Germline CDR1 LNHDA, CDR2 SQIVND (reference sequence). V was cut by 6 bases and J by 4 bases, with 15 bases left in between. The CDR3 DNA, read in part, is TGTGCCAGTAGCCCGGCGTCCCGGGGCACTGAA. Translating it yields CASSPASRGTE. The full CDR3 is CASSPASRGTEAFF.

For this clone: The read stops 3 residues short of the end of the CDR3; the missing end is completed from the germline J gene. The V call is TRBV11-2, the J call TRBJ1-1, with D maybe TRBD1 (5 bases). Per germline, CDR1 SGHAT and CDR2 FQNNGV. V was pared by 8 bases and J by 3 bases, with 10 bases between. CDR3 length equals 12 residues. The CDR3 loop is CASRGVYTEAFF. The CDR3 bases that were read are TGTGCCAGCCGAGGGGTGTACACTGAA.

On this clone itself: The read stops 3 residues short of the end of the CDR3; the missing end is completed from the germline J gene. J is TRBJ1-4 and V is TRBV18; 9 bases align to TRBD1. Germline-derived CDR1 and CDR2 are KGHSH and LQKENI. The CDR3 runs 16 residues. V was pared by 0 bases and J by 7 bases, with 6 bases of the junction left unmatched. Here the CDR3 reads CASSPPEGQGGEKLFF. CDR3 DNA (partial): TGTGCCAGCTCACCACCGGAGGGACAGGGAGGTGAAAAA.

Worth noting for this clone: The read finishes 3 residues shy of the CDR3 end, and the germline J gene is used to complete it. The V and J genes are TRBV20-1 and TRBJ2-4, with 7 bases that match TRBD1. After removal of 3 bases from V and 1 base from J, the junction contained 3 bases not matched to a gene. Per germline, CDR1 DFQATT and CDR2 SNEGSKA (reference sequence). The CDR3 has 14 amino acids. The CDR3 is CSASLQGAKNIQYF. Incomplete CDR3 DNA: TGCAGTGCTAGCCTACAGGGGGCCAAAAACATT.

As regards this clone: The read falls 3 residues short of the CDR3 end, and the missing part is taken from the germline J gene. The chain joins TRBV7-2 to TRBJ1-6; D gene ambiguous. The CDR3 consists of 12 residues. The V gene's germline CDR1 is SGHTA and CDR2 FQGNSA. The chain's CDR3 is CAAGAYNSPLHF. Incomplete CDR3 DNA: TGTGCGGCCGGGGCCTATAATTCACCC.

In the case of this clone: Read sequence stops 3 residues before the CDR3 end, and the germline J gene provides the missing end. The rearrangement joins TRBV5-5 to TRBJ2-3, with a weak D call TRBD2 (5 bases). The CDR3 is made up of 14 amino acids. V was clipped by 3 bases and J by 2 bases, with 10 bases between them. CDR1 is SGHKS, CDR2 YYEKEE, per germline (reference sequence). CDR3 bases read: TGTGCCAGCAGCTCGCGGGTTACCACAGATACG. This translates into CASSSRVTTDT. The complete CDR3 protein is CASSSRVTTDTQYF.

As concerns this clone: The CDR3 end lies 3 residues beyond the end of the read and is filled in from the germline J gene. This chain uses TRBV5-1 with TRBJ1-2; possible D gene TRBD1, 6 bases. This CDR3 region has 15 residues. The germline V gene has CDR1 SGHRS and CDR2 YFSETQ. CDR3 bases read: TGCGCCAGCAGCCCCTTGGGGGGGCCTACTGGGGGC. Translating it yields CASSPLGGPTGG. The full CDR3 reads CASSPLGGPTGGYTF.

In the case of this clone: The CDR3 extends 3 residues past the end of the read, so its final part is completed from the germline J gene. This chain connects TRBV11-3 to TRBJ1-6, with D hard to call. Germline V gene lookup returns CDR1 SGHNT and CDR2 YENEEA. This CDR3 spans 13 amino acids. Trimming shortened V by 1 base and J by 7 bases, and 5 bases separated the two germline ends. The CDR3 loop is CASSLGINSPLHF. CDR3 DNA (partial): TGTGCCAGCAGCTTAGGTATCAATTCACCC. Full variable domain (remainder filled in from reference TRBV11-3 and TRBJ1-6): EAGVVQSPRYKIIEKKQPVAFWCNPISGHNTLYWYLQNLGQGPELLIRYENEEAVDDSQLPKDRFSAERLKGVDSTLKIQPAELGDSAVYLCASSLGINSPLHFGNGTRLTVT.

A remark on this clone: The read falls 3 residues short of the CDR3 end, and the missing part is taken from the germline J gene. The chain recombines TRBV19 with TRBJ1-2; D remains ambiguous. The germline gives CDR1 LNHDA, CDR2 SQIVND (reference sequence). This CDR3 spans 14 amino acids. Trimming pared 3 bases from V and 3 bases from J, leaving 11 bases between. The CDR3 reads CASSIATEHYGYTF. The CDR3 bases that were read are TGTGCCAGTAGTATCGCCACAGAACACTATGGC.